These 24 T cell receptor beta chains were sequenced from one sample in a study of CD8+ T cells in alopecia areata. RNA was extracted and reverse transcribed into cDNA as the sequencing template. Sequencing used immunoSEQ multiplex PCR; TCRdb keeps in-frame clones, though not all of them. The data hold more than 150,000 clones, with roughly half observed a single time. As for treatment: oral pan-JAK inhibitor, 5-10 mg twice daily. Sequencing was performed on CD8+ T cells sorted from blood, taken around week 52, from a patient treated with tofacitinib. The source is a human donor with alopecia areata.

The chain combines TRBV6-6 with TRBJ2-5; no clear D. The germline V gene encodes CDR1 MNHNY and CDR2 SVGAGI (reference sequence). The CDR3 runs 14 residues. V lost 4 bases, J lost 1 base, and 10 bases lay in between. The CDR3 here is CASSSYSSQETQYF. The CDR3 region has the DNA TGTGCCAGCAGTTCTTATTCGTCCCAAGAGACCCAGTACTTC.

This chain joins TRBV13 and TRBJ2-7, with D possibly TRBD2 on 5 matching bases. V lost 5 bases, J lost 5 bases, and 10 bases lay in between. The germline V gene has CDR1 PRHDT and CDR2 FYEKMQ (reference sequence). The CDR3 length is 12 residues. CDR3 residues: CASSLELDEQYF. In DNA, the CDR3 is TGTGCCAGCAGCCTCGAACTAGACGAGCAGTACTTC.

This clone has only a few counts. V usage is TRBV19 and J usage is TRBJ1-2; 7 nucleotides align to TRBD1. V was clipped by 7 bases and J by 3 bases; unmatched bases: 8. Germline CDR1 reads LNHDA; CDR2 reads SQIVND (reference sequence). This CDR3 comprises 14 residues. The CDR3 spells CASTHRGADYGYTF. CDR3 nucleotide sequence: TGTGCCAGTACTCACAGGGGTGCAGACTATGGCTACACCTTC. The full variable domain, its missing parts supplied by reference TRBV19 and TRBJ1-2, is DGGITQSPKYLFRKEGQNVTLSCEQNLNHDAMYWYRQDPGQGLRLIYYSQIVNDFQKGDIAEGYSVSREKKESFPLTVTSAQKNPTAFYLCASTHRGADYGYTFGSGTRLTVV.

This clone was observed a handful of times. This chain connects TRBV5-8 to TRBJ2-3; TRBD1 is a possible D gene (6 bases). Germline loops: CDR1 SGHTS, CDR2 YDEGEE. V lost 0 bases and J lost 3, with 11 bases in between. The CDR3 loop spans 15 amino acids. The CDR3 region is CASSLAGRGTDTQYF. The DNA for the CDR3 is TGTGCCAGCAGCTTGGCCGGCAGGGGAACAGATACGCAGTATTTT.

The V gene is TRBV11-2, the J gene TRBJ1-2; D might be TRBD1 (6 bases). The germline V gene has CDR1 SGHAT and CDR2 FQNNGV. With 5 bases removed from V and 5 bases from J, the gap between germline ends came to 21 bases. This CDR3 contains 16 residues. CDR3: CASSTPRGPGEYGYTF. CDR3 nucleotide sequence: TGTGCCAGCAGCACCCCCCGAGGGCCAGGGGAGTATGGCTACACCTTC.

This chain links TRBV30 with TRBJ1-1; 8 bases are shared with TRBD1. The V gene's germline CDR1 is GTSNPN and CDR2 SVGIG (reference sequence). Trimming took 2 bases from V and 5 from J; bases not matched to a gene: 10. The CDR3 sequence is 15 residues long. The CDR3, as DNA: TGTGCCTGGAGTCAGGCTCGGACAGGGATGACTGAAGCTTTCTTT. This sequence encodes CAWSQARTGMTEAFF.

This chain connects TRBV6-5 to TRBJ2-7; weak D call: TRBD2 (6 bases). This CDR3 has 14 amino acids. V was cut by 5 bases and J by 0 bases, with 11 bases left in between. Germline loops: CDR1 MNHEY, CDR2 SVGAGI. CDR3 nucleotides: TGTGCCAGCAGTAACCGGGACTTCTCCTACGAGCAGTACTTC. Encoded protein: CASSNRDFSYEQYF.

The chain uses TRBV18 and TRBJ1-1, with TRBD1 matching 10 bases. Germline-derived CDR1 and CDR2 are KGHSH and LQKENI. Trimming took 3 bases from V and 4 from J; bases not matched to a gene: 5. This CDR3 spans 15 amino acids. The CDR3 here is CASSPLDRGGTEAFF. The CDR3 DNA is TGTGCCAGCTCACCCCTGGACAGGGGGGGCACTGAAGCTTTCTTT.

The chain joins TRBV19 to TRBJ2-2; D is perhaps TRBD1 (6 bases). The CDR3 consists of 14 residues. Germline lookup yields CDR1 LNHDA and CDR2 SQIVND (reference sequence). V lost 3 bases to trimming and J lost 5 bases, with 10 bases between them. The chain's CDR3 is CASSMDSETGELFF. The CDR3 nucleotides read TGTGCCAGTAGTATGGACAGTGAAACCGGGGAGCTGTTTTTT.

The rearrangement links TRBV4-1 to TRBJ1-2; D not resolved. CDR3 length: 14 amino acids. CDR1 is MGHRA, CDR2 YSYEKL, per germline. The V end lost 2 bases, the J end lost 6 bases, and 13 bases lay between the germline ends. Written as DNA, the CDR3 is TGCGCCAGCAGCCAACCCTCCTTAGGAAATGGCTACACCTTC. It specifies CASSQPSLGNGYTF.

This chain connects TRBV2 to TRBJ2-7; TRBD1 matches at 8 bases. From germline, CDR1 is SNHLY and CDR2 FYNNEI. Losses at the gene ends were 3 bases for V and 3 bases for J; bases not matched to a gene: 7. The CDR3 totals 15 residues. In nucleotides, the CDR3 is TGTGCCAGCAGTGACCGACAGGGGCCTCGCTACGAGCAGTACTTC. Translated: CASSDRQGPRYEQYF. Full variable domain (rest looked up from reference TRBV2 and TRBJ2-7): EPEVTQTPSHQVTQMGQEVILRCVPISNHLYFYWYRQILGQKVEFLVSFYNNEISEKSEIFDDQFSVERPDGSNFTLKIRSTKLEDSAMYFCASSDRQGPRYEQYFGPGTRLTVT.

The chain carries TRBV4-3 and TRBJ2-5; 8 bases match TRBD2. The CDR3 runs to 18 residues. Losses at the gene ends were 0 bases for V and 0 bases for J; bases not matched to a gene: 9. Germline-derived CDR1 and CDR2 are LGHNA and YSLEER. CDR3 coding DNA: TGCGCCAGCAGCCAAGATTCGGTAGCGGGGTCCGACCAAGAGACCCAGTACTTC. Translating gives CASSQDSVAGSDQETQYF.

The chain employs TRBV27 and TRBJ2-3, with a possible D match to TRBD2 (6 bases). The CDR3 is 11 amino acids. V was trimmed by 7 bases and J by 5 bases, leaving 7 bases between them. The germline CDR1 and CDR2 sequences are MNHEY and SMNVEV (reference sequence). In DNA, the CDR3 is TGTGCCAGCACCGGGGGAGATACGCAGTATTTT. Its protein product is CASTGGDTQYF.

This clone came up once. V is TRBV6-5 and J is TRBJ1-1; D gene ambiguous. The CDR3 has 14 residues. Germline V gene sequence: CDR1 MNHEY, CDR2 SVGAGI. The ends were cut back, 4 bases at V and 6 bases at J, with 15 bases in the middle. CDR3 sequence: CASSLSGVSAEAFF. In nucleotides, the CDR3 is TGTGCCAGCAGTTTGTCCGGGGTCTCGGCTGAAGCTTTCTTT.

The chain couples TRBV4-3 to TRBJ1-4; 7 bases are shared with TRBD1. Trimming removed 1 base from V and 8 bases from J; junction bases left unmatched: 7. CDR3 length: 15 amino acids. From germline, CDR1 is LGHNA and CDR2 YSLEER. This CDR3 reads CASSQATGFREKLFF. CDR3 sequence (DNA): TGCGCCAGCAGCCAAGCGACAGGGTTCCGGGAAAAACTGTTTTTT.

This chain connects TRBV14 to TRBJ1-1; D gene uncertain. With 1 base removed from V and 6 bases from J, the gap between germline ends came to 15 bases. The germline CDR1 and CDR2 sequences are SGHDN and FVKESK. This CDR3 is 15 amino acids long. The CDR3 region is CASSQGGGSLAEAFF. CDR3 DNA sequence: TGTGCCAGCAGCCAAGGGGGAGGATCTCTGGCTGAAGCTTTCTTT.

This clone was recorded only once. The J gene is TRBJ2-1, the V gene TRBV13; 8 nucleotides align to TRBD1. The ends lost 3 bases at V and 6 bases at J; junction bases unmatched: 4. The CDR3 is made up of 14 amino acids. The germline V gene has CDR1 PRHDT and CDR2 FYEKMQ (reference sequence). CDR3 region: CASSFGQGPNEQFF. CDR3 nucleotide sequence: TGTGCCAGCAGCTTCGGACAGGGTCCCAATGAGCAGTTCTTC.

The gene calls are TRBV9 and TRBJ2-7; TRBD2 aligns across 11 bases. The CDR3 sequence is 15 residues long. Germline-derived CDR1 and CDR2 are SGDLS and YYNGEE. V dropped 5 bases and J dropped 3; count of bases not matched to a gene: 7. Here the CDR3 reads CASSPSGGTLYEQYF. The CDR3 DNA reads TGTGCCAGCAGTCCTAGCGGGGGGACCCTCTACGAGCAGTACTTC.

This clone was seen only a few times. V and J are TRBV7-2 and TRBJ1-5, with unresolved D. V was trimmed by 1 base and J by 3 bases, leaving 13 bases between them. There are 16 residues in the CDR3. The germline V gene encodes CDR1 SGHTA and CDR2 FQGNSA. The CDR3: CASSLGGPAPNQPQHF. The CDR3 DNA reads as TGTGCCAGCAGCTTAGGTGGGCCGGCACCCAATCAGCCCCAGCATTTT.

V and J are TRBV30 and TRBJ1-6; D uncertain. The CDR3 runs 16 residues. V lost 0 bases and J lost 10, with 19 bases in between. Looked up from germline, CDR1 is GTSNPN and CDR2 is SVGIG (reference sequence). As DNA, the CDR3 is TGTGCCTGGAGTGTACTGTCAGGTCCCGCGGGATCACCCCTCCACTTT. Protein: CAWSVLSGPAGSPLHF.

V usage is TRBV19 and J usage is TRBJ2-7; 11 bases map to TRBD1. V lost 5 bases, J lost 2 bases, and 8 bases stayed unmatched. This CDR3 is 16 amino acids long. Germline CDR1 reads LNHDA; CDR2 reads SQIVND (reference sequence). This CDR3 is CASSPVPGQGAYEQYF. The CDR3 bases are TGTGCCAGTAGTCCAGTTCCGGGACAGGGGGCCTACGAGCAGTACTTC.

This clone was counted a few times. The chain has TRBV29-1 and TRBJ2-7, with D tentatively TRBD1 (6 bases). V lost 6 bases and J lost 3, with 18 bases in between. Looked up from germline, CDR1 is SQVTM and CDR2 is ANQGSEA. The length of the CDR3 is 14 residues. The CDR3 reads CSVTGTLQIYEQYF. Here the CDR3 DNA reads TGCAGCGTCACCGGGACATTACAAATCTACGAGCAGTACTTC.

A few counts support this clone. This sequence joins TRBV5-4 and TRBJ1-5; no firm D call. Germline V lookup: CDR1 SGHNT, CDR2 YYREEE (reference sequence). The CDR3 contains 13 residues. V lost 0 bases and J 0 bases, leaving 1 base between the germline ends. In nucleotides, the CDR3 is TGTGCCAGCAGCTTGGGTAGCAATCAGCCCCAGCATTTT. Amino acids: CASSLGSNQPQHF.

The chain couples TRBV7-3 to TRBJ1-6; TRBD1 might be the D (6 bases). In germline, CDR1 is SGHTA, CDR2 FQGTGA. Trimming shortened V by 8 bases and J by 6 bases, and 14 bases separated the two germline ends. This CDR3 region has 14 residues. DNA for the CDR3: TGTGCCAGCTCCTTTGGGGGGCCTAATTCACCCCTCCACTTT. The encoded protein is CASSFGGPNSPLHF.